Listed here are 2 T cell receptor beta chains from one sample, sequenced in a study of PD-1 blockade in classical Hodgkin lymphoma. Sequencing used immunoSEQ multiplex PCR; TCRdb keeps in-frame clones, though not all of them. The data hold roughly 86,000 clones, with 75% to 85% observed a single time. Time point denoted: cycle 4 day 1 (C4D1), after about 6 weeks of nivolumab. Autologous stem cell transplantation was followed by relapse in every patient, and brentuximab vedotin exposure varied. The sequences come from peripheral blood mononuclear cells (PBMCs), collected before the fourth cycle of nivolumab. All receptors derive from a human donor with classical Hodgkin lymphoma.

V is TRBV5-1 and J is TRBJ2-7; no firm D call. The CDR3 is 11 amino acids. With 2 bases removed from V and 3 bases from J, the gap between germline ends came to 3 bases. Germline V gene sequence: CDR1 SGHRS, CDR2 YFSETQ. The CDR3 region is CASSFDYEQYF. For the CDR3, the DNA is TGCGCCAGCAGCTTCGACTACGAGCAGTACTTC. Full variable domain (rest looked up from reference TRBV5-1 and TRBJ2-7): KAGVTQTPRYLIKTRGQQVTLSCSPISGHRSVSWYQQTPGQGLQFLFEYFSETQRNKGNFPGRFSGRQFSNSRSEMNVSTLELGDSALYLCASSFDYEQYFGPGTRLTVT.

This rearrangement joins TRBV4-2 to TRBJ2-1; D tentatively reads TRBD1 or TRBD2 (5 bases each). The germline gives CDR1 LGHNA, CDR2 YNFKEQ. Trimming removed 4 bases at V and 7 bases at J, with 14 bases between. The CDR3 totals 14 residues. The CDR3 sequence: CASSPPGRENEQFF. DNA for the CDR3: TGTGCCAGCAGCCCTCCGGGGCGCGAGAATGAGCAGTTCTTC.